This T cell receptor (beta chain) is from a study of shared clonotypes between healthy human individuals (dated by TCRdb to 2018 to 2021). The study in broad terms: Three men and a couple of women, aged 18 to 49 years, made up the cohort. For each donor, CD4 naive and CD4 memory were each run on three plates, CD8 naive on two plates, and CD8 memory on one plate. To estimate repertoire size and how much clonotype sharing occurs between individuals, the study deeply sequenced the blood TCR repertoires of about five healthy adults. To increase sequencing depth and limit assay-specific biases, different laboratories used diverse techniques to prepare libraries and sequence TCR repertoires. Per donor, leukapheresis produced somewhere between about 0.94 and 9 billion PBMCs. What the research found in general, with its limitations: Pairwise subsampling led to the expectation that sequencing depth would affect the degree of clonotype sharing among donors. Incomplete sequencing was indicated by rarefaction of sorted-subset datasets, despite the large sequencing depth. Compared with non-shared clonotypes, clonotypes shared by all four sorted-subset donors had higher generation probabilities. Sampling was limited to blood, and TCR repertoires in tissue likely differ from TCR repertoires in blood. When four donors were compared, the shared fraction of clonotypes was about 5.5% for naive CD4, around 3.5% for naive CD8, 2.3% for memory CD4, and 0.35% to 0.4% for memory CD8. Because the study included only a small number of donors, the genetic and exposure-history diversity represented was limited. Naive subsets generally had larger estimated clonotype richness than memory subsets.

Notes on this clone: What this receptor recognizes is not known. Per-nucleotide qualities are absent, and no much larger clonotype sits a single base away.

The germline V gene yields KGHSH for CDR1 and LQKENI for CDR2. Including the terminal cysteine and phenylalanine, the CDR3 comprises 17 residues. Only CDR3 DNA remains: 51 bases, in frame from the first base. Relative to germline, V is missing 4 bases and J is missing 8 bases, with 11 bases of the junction outside any gene match. Using the deep immunoSEQ assay, multiplex PCR amplified TCR CDR3 regions from genomic DNA. Extracted genomic DNA from each cell subset was spread evenly across all wells of several immunoSEQ 96-well plates, with each plate serving as a replicate. For sorted subsets, around 200 ng genomic DNA, equal to tens of thousands of T cell genomes, was loaded into each replicate PCR. Purified libraries were measured with a Qubit 3.0 fluorometer, size-checked on a Bioanalyzer 2100, and measured again with the KAPA Library Quantification kit. Each immunoSEQ 96-well plate was sequenced on its own single-read 150-cycle Illumina NextSeq 550 flow cell. The authors processed their data as follows. Because the immunoSEQ output included only junctional sequences and no quality scores, the filtering could not be the same as the filtering used for full-length reads. Sequences were annotated with PyIR, a Python wrapper for IgBLAST v1.9, using IMGT germline references to assign V/J genes and CDR3. Reads were removed for weak V/J assignments (E-value above 1e-6), missing CDR3, stop codons, out-of-frame junctions, or ambiguous translated residues. V3J clonotypes were defined as sequences sharing the same inferred V gene, J gene, and CDR3 amino acid sequence. The percentage overlap between two repertoires was calculated by dividing the number of shared unique clonotypes by the size of the smaller repertoire. Three approaches were used to assess repertoire richness: RTK rarefaction, the Chao1 estimator, and Recon v2.1 estimates of unobserved clonotypes. Generation probabilities for all TCRbeta clonotypes obtained by the gDNA method from a few donors were computed using OLGA. The table comes from immuneACCESS by way of TCRdb, which keeps in-frame sequences with V and J called. Part of the clones is missing from these tables; in studies checked, under half for an unresolved V gene and the rest for unknown reasons. V and J calls and clone size are those listed in that table; D and trimming were worked out from the DNA. Across this sample there are 2 million to 3 million clones, with roughly 93% seen only once. Of the sample, roughly 0.36% is held by the ten largest clones.

The donors were healthy, HIV-negative adults who had no recently reported acute infections or vaccinations. Every donor was a Caucasian adult residing in Nashville, Tennessee, USA. CD4+ T cells were enriched by magnetic negative selection, after which naive cells were positively selected on CD45RA and the negative fraction was taken as the memory subset. After blood collection by leukapheresis, PBMCs were isolated using Ficoll-Histopaque density gradient centrifugation and then cryopreserved in the vapor phase of liquid nitrogen. Analytical flow cytometry was used to check the purity and quantity of every magnetically sorted T cell population. Genomic DNA was isolated from every sorted fraction and measured by UV absorbance on a Nanodrop 2000c.

Sequenced: naive CD4+ T cells from PBMCs. The cell subset or site label here, explained by the study, means: CD45RA+ positively selected. The TCR originated in a young man in good health. Some clones in this sample may be carry-over from other donors' samples. The rearrangement combines TRBV18 with TRBJ2-1, with TRBD2 identical over 13 junction bases. The nucleotides are TGTGCCAGCTCACAGTACGCCCCGGGACTAGCGGGACATGAGCAGTTCTTC. This translates into CASSQYAPGLAGHEQFF.